The 4 T cell receptor beta chains below all came from one sample that was sequenced in a study of T cell repertoires in cytomegalovirus infection. No antigen has been identified for these receptors. MiXCR was run by TCRdb on the reads, yielding one entry per CDR3 protein. Among around 430,000 distinct CDR3 sequences listed, 42% were seen once. The specimen comprised cultured PBMCs, sampled from culture after CMV antigen stimulation. All receptors come from a human donor in good health (CMV status not recorded). Some clones in this sample may be carry-over from other donors' samples.

The sample holds a few counts of this clonotype. This rearrangement joins TRBV2 to TRBJ2-3; the D is unclear. CDR3 size: 15 residues. V lost 4 bases and J 4 bases, leaving 15 bases between the germline ends. In germline, CDR1 is SNHLY, CDR2 FYNNEI. The CDR3 coding sequence is TGTGCCAGCAGTGTCCGAGCTAGTTCTCCAGATACGCAGTATTTT. Translating it yields CASSVRASSPDTQYF.

Remarks on this clonotype: One end of the junction varies from germline; a read error may be responsible. The V call is TRBV2, the J call TRBJ2-1, with a possible D match to TRBD2 (5 bases). The V gene's germline CDR1 is SNHLY and CDR2 FYNNEI. This CDR3 comprises 14 residues. The CDR3 reads CASSEEGAYNEQFF. CDR3 sequence (DNA): TGTGCCAGCAGCGAAGAGGGAGCCTACAATGAGCAGTTCTTC.

This chain connects TRBV4-1 to TRBJ1-1; D is uncertain. The V gene's germline CDR1 is MGHRA and CDR2 YSYEKL. The length of the CDR3 is 14 residues. V lost 5 bases and J 1 base, leaving 11 bases between the germline ends. CDR3 residues: CASSSWTANTEAFF. The CDR3 DNA reads as TGCGCCAGCAGCTCCTGGACGGCGAACACTGAAGCTTTCTTT.

Many counts were recorded for this clonotype. The chain uses TRBV7-2 and TRBJ2-3; weak D call: TRBD2 (5 bases). The V gene's germline CDR1 is SGHTA and CDR2 FQGNSA. The CDR3 is made up of 13 amino acids. V was cut by 5 bases and J by 6 bases, with 12 bases left in between. The CDR3: CASSLRTPDTQYF. The DNA of the CDR3 is TGTGCCAGCAGCCTTCGGACTCCGGATACGCAGTATTTT.